The 2 T cell receptor beta chains given below trace back to one sample, sequenced in a study of control samples from healthy donors and cancer patients. The data were produced by immunoSEQ multiplex PCR, yet TCRdb's version contains in-frame clones alone and is incomplete. This sample carries tens of thousands of clones, approximately 90% of them seen once, and the ten largest clones take roughly 1.5%. Source material: PBMCs. The receptors shown here come from a man aged 40-49 years with colorectal cancer.

The rearrangement uses TRBV27 and TRBJ1-4; D uncertain. The length of the CDR3 is 14 residues. V lost 6 bases and J lost 0, with 8 bases in between. Germline V gene data show CDR1 as MNHEY and CDR2 as SMNVEV (reference sequence). The CDR3 is CASSDDATNEKLFF. The CDR3 DNA reads as TGTGCCAGCAGCGACGATGCAACTAATGAAAAACTGTTTTTT.

The chain is built from TRBV5-4 and TRBJ1-1, with D tentatively TRBD1 (6 bases). Germline V gene lookup returns CDR1 SGHNT and CDR2 YYREEE (reference sequence). The CDR3 runs to 13 residues. The V end was cut by 4 bases, the J end by 6 bases, with 13 bases between. Written as DNA, the CDR3 is TGTGCCAGCAGCACCGGAAAGGGGGCTGAAGCTTTCTTT. It encodes CASSTGKGAEAFF.